Sequencing of this T cell receptor beta chain was carried out in a study of blood T cell repertoires in COVID-19. The junction had 5 bases not matched to a gene; V was cut back by 4 bases and J by 8 bases. The length of the CDR3 is 13 residues. Germline CDR1 and CDR2: KGHSH and LQKENI. Authors' analysis steps: Nucleated cell number was recorded as an estimate derived from reference gene primer amplification. Only in-frame clones appear in the TCRdb table, and some are missing; sequencing was by immunoSEQ multiplex PCR. Clone size and V and J calls were adopted from that table, with D and trimming inferred from the DNA. The sample carries a few hundred thousand clones, roughly 80% recorded once.

The source is a person between 70 and 80 years old with COVID-19, enrolled during active disease. Sequencing was carried out using peripheral blood. The chain employs TRBV18 and TRBJ2-1; 7 bases align to TRBD1. The CDR3 region is CASSHDRVHEQFF. In DNA, the CDR3 is TGTGCCAGCTCACACGACAGGGTGCATGAGCAGTTCTTC. Filled out from reference TRBV18 and TRBJ2-1, the complete variable domain reads NAGVMQNPRHLVRRRGQEARLRCSPMKGHSHVYWYRQLPEEGLKFMVYLQKENIIDESGMPKERFSAEFPKEGPSILRIQQVVRGDSAAYFCASSHDRVHEQFFGPGTRLTVL.